This T cell receptor (beta chain) came from a study of T cells in Graves' hyperthyroidism and ophthalmopathy. There were TCR beta CDR3 regions amplified from RNA transcripts. A first-round RT-PCR of the TCR CDR3 used the HTBI primer set. MiXCR, run by TCRdb on the multiplex PCR reads, gives a single entry per CDR3 protein. The data contain around 35,000 distinct CDR3 sequences, 52% of them singletons. In its sample, this clonotype was seen many times. V shed 0 bases, J shed 4 bases, and the junction held 7 bases outside the gene matches. CDR1 is SGHDT and CDR2 is YYEEEE in the germline V gene. This CDR3 comprises 16 residues.

What was sequenced was blood. The rearrangement joins TRBV5-6 to TRBJ2-1; 7 bases align to TRBD2. The source is a woman aged 40 to 49 with Graves' ophthalmopathy. The CDR3 reads CASSLGGGSYYNEQFF. CDR3 nucleotides: TGTGCCAGCAGCTTGGGGGGGGGGTCATATTACAATGAGCAGTTCTTC.